The present T cell receptor beta chain was sequenced within a study of T-cell reconstitution after alpha-beta-depleted transplantation in children. The germline V gene has CDR1 MNHEY and CDR2 SVGEGT. The CDR3 has 17 residues. V lost 2 bases, J lost 1 base, and 5 bases stayed unmatched. This clonotype showed up many times. Antigen: not known. Unique molecular identifiers were used to barcode this TCRbeta library. TCRdb analysed the PCR reads with MiXCR anew, one entry per CDR3 protein. The sample lists about 260,000 distinct CDR3 sequences, 11% occurring once. Study conclusions and caveats: T-cell numbers and diversity, one year after transplant, stemmed largely from T cells that were newly produced. Expanded clones from the graft, numbering several hundred, reportedly supplied alpha-beta T cells about two months after transplant. Recipient T cells and thymic progenitors that survived were the source of the high TCRbeta diversity seen at day 60 in some patients.

The clonotype originates from a male patient aged 2 to 9 who had a stem cell transplant for chronic granulomatous disease, so the T cells may come from the graft donor. The source material was peripheral blood, sampled 180 days after TCRalphabeta/CD19-depleted stem cell transplant. This chain links TRBV6-2 or TRBV6-3 with TRBJ2-2, with 9 bases identical to TRBD2. The CDR3 DNA reads TGTGCCAGCAGTTACCTGCTAGCGGGGTGGAACACCGGGGAGCTGTTTTTT. Translation gives CASSYLLAGWNTGELFF.